The 14 T cell receptor beta chains below come from one sample, sequenced in a study of T cell clonotyping in hematopoietic cell transplantation. Time point described: recipient sample about 28 days before transplant, after cytoreduction. Assay: immunoSEQ multiplex PCR; the TCRdb copy retains only in-frame clones and omits some. The sample has about 29,000 clones; 60% to 85% are singletons. This specimen was peripheral blood mononuclear cells, taken before stem cell transplant. The receptors derive from a woman under 40 with chronic myeloid leukemia. Some clones in this sample may be carry-over from other donors' samples.

The rearrangement uses TRBV5-1 and TRBJ1-1; D gene unclear. The germline CDR1 and CDR2 sequences are SGHRS and YFSETQ. The CDR3 is 13 residues long. The V end was cut by 1 base, the J end by 0 bases, with 4 bases between. Here the CDR3 reads CASSLSVNTEAFF. CDR3 coding DNA: TGCGCCAGCAGCTTGTCCGTGAACACTGAAGCTTTCTTT.

The chain recombines TRBV6-6 with TRBJ2-5; D is undetermined. The germline gives CDR1 MNHNY, CDR2 SVGAGI (reference sequence). The CDR3 has 12 amino acids. V lost 0 bases and J lost 5, with 4 bases in between. CDR3 sequence (DNA): TGTGCCAGCAGTTACTCGGAGGAGACCCAGTACTTC. Translation gives CASSYSEETQYF.

The chain has TRBV6-1 and TRBJ1-1; D uncertain. The V and J ends lost 9 bases and 1 base respectively, with 12 bases between them. From germline, CDR1 is MNHNS and CDR2 SASEGT. The CDR3 runs 13 residues. The CDR3 DNA sequence: TGTGCCAGTGTGGTTGTGGGGAACACTGAAGCTTTCTTT. It codes for CASVVVGNTEAFF.

The sample holds one count of this clone. The V gene is TRBV6-6, the J gene TRBJ2-7, with no clear D. This CDR3 is built from 15 residues. Trimming removed 0 bases at V and 4 bases at J, with 13 bases between. Germline assignment: CDR1 MNHNY and CDR2 SVGAGI (reference sequence). This chain's CDR3 is CASSYSSQLEYEQYF. In DNA form, the CDR3 reads TGTGCCAGCAGTTACTCGAGTCAGCTGGAATACGAGCAGTACTTC.

This clone has more than one count but fewer than ten. One end of the junction is discordant with germline, which a read error may explain. This CDR3 reads CASSPSPGPNSPLHF. CDR3 coding DNA: TGTGCTAGCAGCCCCTCCCCGGGACCTAATTCACCCCTCCACTTT. The chain couples TRBV7-7 to TRBJ1-6; D might be TRBD1 (5 bases). This CDR3 contains 15 residues. In germline, CDR1 is SSHAT, CDR2 FNYEAQ (reference sequence).

The V gene is TRBV6-5, the J gene TRBJ2-2; possibly TRBD1 for D (6 bases). This CDR3 has 13 residues. V was cut by 5 bases and J by 5 bases, with 9 bases left in between. Germline CDR1 MNHEY, CDR2 SVGAGI. The CDR3 DNA is TGTGCCAGCAGTACGGACAGAACCGGGGAGCTGTTTTTT. Amino acid sequence: CASSTDRTGELFF.

The V call is TRBV20-1, the J call TRBJ2-7; possible D gene TRBD2, 6 bases. V lost 7 bases to trimming and J lost 1 base, with 8 bases between them. This CDR3 has 11 amino acids. Germline V gene sequence: CDR1 DFQATT, CDR2 SNEGSKA (reference sequence). DNA of the CDR3: TGCAGTGGGGGGGAATCCTACGAGCAGTACTTC. As protein: CSGGESYEQYF.

V gene TRBV27 combines with J gene TRBJ1-2; the D gene is possibly TRBD1 (5 bases). The CDR3 loop spans 14 amino acids. V gave up 0 bases and J gave up 4 bases, with 9 bases separating them. The germline gives CDR1 MNHEY, CDR2 SMNVEV (reference sequence). CDR3 coding DNA: TGTGCCAGCAGTTTATCGGGGGGTCCCTATGGCTACACCTTC. Translated, it gives CASSLSGGPYGYTF.

This chain connects TRBV27 to TRBJ1-1; TRBD1 aligns across 7 bases. The J segment lost 0 bases and the V segment lost 4 bases, leaving 8 bases of the junction unmatched. This CDR3 has 16 residues. CDR1 MNHEY and CDR2 SMNVEV come from the germline V gene (reference sequence). The CDR3 bases are TGTGCCAGCAGTTATACAGGGGCCTACATGAACACTGAAGCTTTCTTT. It translates to CASSYTGAYMNTEAFF.

V and J are TRBV6-6 and TRBJ2-7, with D hard to call. V lost 2 bases and J lost 2, with 10 bases in between. In germline, CDR1 is MNHNY, CDR2 SVGAGI (reference sequence). The CDR3 has 14 amino acids. Written as DNA, the CDR3 is TGTGCCAGCAGTTACCCCCAGTATGCCTACGAGCAGTACTTC. This codes for CASSYPQYAYEQYF.

This chain links TRBV25-1 with TRBJ1-2; perhaps TRBD1 as D (6 bases). Trimming cost V 6 bases and J 7 bases, with 9 bases left between them. Germline V CDR1 and CDR2: MGHDK, SYGVNS. The CDR3 spans 11 residues. Written as DNA, the CDR3 is TGTGCCAGCAGAGGACAGCTTGGCTACACCTTC. Translated, it gives CASRGQLGYTF.

The V and J genes are TRBV6-5 and TRBJ2-1; 8 nucleotides match TRBD2. This CDR3 has 15 amino acids. CDR1 is MNHEY and CDR2 is SVGAGI in the germline V gene. V was pared by 2 bases and J by 0 bases, with 0 bases of the junction left unmatched. The CDR3 is CASSYSGGSYNEQFF. CDR3 nucleotides: TGTGCCAGCAGTTACAGCGGGGGCTCCTACAATGAGCAGTTCTTC.

This chain uses TRBV5-1 with TRBJ1-1; 8 bases are shared with TRBD1. Trimming took 4 bases from V and 0 from J; bases not matched to a gene: 5. The CDR3 sequence is 15 residues long. In germline, CDR1 is SGHRS, CDR2 YFSETQ. CDR3 sequence (DNA): TGCGCCAGCAGCCCTGGACAGGGAATGAACACTGAAGCTTTCTTT. This sequence encodes CASSPGQGMNTEAFF. The full variable domain, in which reference TRBV5-1 and TRBJ1-1 provide the parts outside the CDR3, is KAGVTQTPRYLIKTRGQQVTLSCSPISGHRSVSWYQQTPGQGLQFLFEYFSETQRNKGNFPGRFSGRQFSNSRSEMNVSTLELGDSALYLCASSPGQGMNTEAFFGQGTRLTVV.

This clone has more than one count but fewer than ten. V is TRBV7-9 and J is TRBJ2-4, with TRBD2 matching over 8 bases. The germline V gene encodes CDR1 SEHNR and CDR2 FQNEAQ (reference sequence). This CDR3 has 13 residues. V shed 4 bases and J 8 bases; nucleotides not matched to a gene: 4. The CDR3: CASSSGGGDIQYF. The CDR3 nucleotides are TGTGCCAGCAGCTCGGGGGGGGGAGACATTCAGTACTTC.